These 14 T cell receptor beta chains came from one sample sequenced in a study of identical twins. MiXCR, run by TCRdb on the 5' RACE reads, gives a single entry per CDR3 protein. The sample carries 130,000 to 150,000 distinct CDR3 sequences, around 3.5% recorded once. The sample taken for sequencing was memory T cells sorted from blood. The receptors come from a man between 18 and 35 years old in good health.

At least ten counts were recorded for this clonotype. The chain links TRBV6-2 or TRBV6-3 to TRBJ2-2; TRBD1 matches at 8 bases. The CDR3 loop spans 15 amino acids. Per germline, CDR1 MNHEY and CDR2 SVGEGT. Unmatched junction bases numbered 8, after V lost 5 bases and J lost 6 bases. Written as DNA, the CDR3 is TGTGCCAGCAGTCGGGGACAGGTCGGCGCCGGGGAGCTGTTTTTT. This translates into CASSRGQVGAGELFF.

This clonotype was observed many times. V gene TRBV7-2 combines with J gene TRBJ2-3; D is unclear. The germline V gene has CDR1 SGHTA and CDR2 FQGNSA. The CDR3 contains 12 residues. V dropped 3 bases and J dropped 4 bases, with 5 bases sitting between them. This chain's CDR3 is CASSFGADTQYF. The CDR3 DNA reads as TGTGCCAGCAGCTTTGGGGCAGATACGCAGTATTTT.

The sample holds many counts of this clonotype. V gene TRBV20-1 combines with J gene TRBJ1-1; 8 bases fit TRBD1. This CDR3 comprises 15 residues. V lost 3 bases, J lost 0 bases, and 6 bases stayed unmatched. Looked up from germline, CDR1 is DFQATT and CDR2 is SNEGSKA (reference sequence). CDR3 in DNA: TGCAGTGCTAGTCCACACAGGGGGTTGAACACTGAAGCTTTCTTT. Amino acids: CSASPHRGLNTEAFF.

This clonotype was seen ten or more times. The CDR3: CASSVRSGAPFSGANVLTF. CDR3 sequence (DNA): TGTGCCAGCAGCGTAAGATCAGGGGCCCCATTTTCTGGGGCCAACGTCCTGACTTTC. The chain recombines TRBV9 with TRBJ2-6, with a weak D call TRBD1 (6 bases). The CDR3 consists of 19 residues. Trimming left V 1 base short and J 1 base short, with 18 bases between. Germline CDR1 is SGDLS and CDR2 is YYNGEE.

This clonotype was seen many times. The chain carries TRBV6-2 or TRBV6-3 and TRBJ2-1; D is ambiguous. CDR3 size: 12 residues. Germline CDR1 and CDR2: MNHEY and SVGEGT. Trimming cost V 4 bases and J 4 bases, with 5 bases left between them. The CDR3 DNA sequence: TGTGCCAGCAGTTTGGTGTACAATGAGCAGTTCTTC. Translated, it gives CASSLVYNEQFF.

Ten or more counts support this clonotype. This chain connects TRBV20-1 to TRBJ2-5, with D perhaps TRBD2 (5 bases). Trimming took off 5 bases at V and 5 bases at J, with 18 bases between the two ends. The CDR3 extends over 14 amino acids. Germline V gene lookup returns CDR1 DFQATT and CDR2 SNEGSKA (reference sequence). The CDR3 DNA sequence: TGCAGTGCTCTTAAGCGGAGCGAGCTGGAGACCCAGTACTTC. Its protein is CSALKRSELETQYF.

This clonotype came up many times. The chain recombines TRBV12-3 or TRBV12-4 with TRBJ2-5; 13 bases line up with TRBD2. The V segment lost 6 bases and the J segment 4 bases; nucleotides outside the gene matches: 8. This CDR3 comprises 16 residues. The CDR3 DNA follows: TGTGCCAGCAGCGGACTAGCGGGAGTCATTTCAGAGACCCAGTACTTC. Residues: CASSGLAGVISETQYF.

This clonotype was counted many times. V is TRBV20-1 and J is TRBJ1-1; 7 nucleotides match TRBD1. V lost 6 bases and J lost 1; bases outside the gene matches: 5. CDR1 and CDR2 (germline): DFQATT, SNEGSKA (reference sequence). The CDR3 runs to 13 residues. DNA of the CDR3: TGCAGTGCCCCGGACAGGTCGAACACTGAAGCTTTCTTT. Residues: CSAPDRSNTEAFF.

This clonotype was counted at least ten times. CDR3 sequence reads: CASSLNFGGQGREKLFF. The CDR3 coding sequence is TGTGCCAGCAGCTTAAACTTTGGGGGACAGGGTCGCGAAAAACTGTTTTTT. The J gene is TRBJ1-4, the V gene TRBV7-2; 9 bases are shared with TRBD1. Germline CDR1 is SGHTA and CDR2 is FQGNSA. Losses at the gene ends were 2 bases for V and 8 bases for J; bases not matched to a gene: 12. This CDR3 contains 17 residues. Complete variable domain (other parts from reference TRBV7-2 and TRBJ1-4): GAGVSQSPSNKVTEKGKDVELRCDPISGHTALYWYRQSLGQGLEFLIYFQGNSAPDKSGLPSDRFSAERTGGSVSTLTIQRTQQEDSAVYLCASSLNFGGQGREKLFFGSGTQLSVL.

The table lists this clonotype with many counts. The V and J genes are TRBV10-3 and TRBJ2-7, with 8 bases lining up with TRBD2. Trimming removed 6 bases from V and 6 bases from J; junction bases left unmatched: 13. The CDR3 covers 15 residues. Looked up from germline, CDR1 is ENHRY and CDR2 is SYGVKD. CDR3 DNA sequence: TGTGCCATCAGCCGGGGGGGACCCGGTGAGGGCGAGCAGTACTTC. Residues: CAISRGGPGEGEQYF.

This clonotype appeared many times. The chain employs TRBV28 and TRBJ1-5; no firm D call. The germline V gene encodes CDR1 MDHEN and CDR2 SYDVKM. Trimming removed 2 bases from V and 3 bases from J, with 11 bases in between. CDR3 length: 15 amino acids. CDR3 DNA: TGTGCCAGCAGTTTAGGTGGCACTTCCAATCAGCCCCAGCATTTT. It is translated as CASSLGGTSNQPQHF.

This clonotype was detected a few times. In nucleotides, the CDR3 is TGTGCCAGCAGCTTAGGGGACAGTCGATATAATTCACCCCTCCACTTT. Translation: CASSLGDSRYNSPLHF. V gene TRBV11-2 combines with J gene TRBJ1-6; TRBD1 aligns across 7 bases. This CDR3 comprises 16 residues. Germline-derived CDR1 and CDR2 are SGHAT and FQNNGV. The V and J ends lost 1 base and 4 bases, in that order; junction bases with no gene match: 4.

V usage is TRBV6-2 or TRBV6-3 and J usage is TRBJ2-3; D gene ambiguous. Trimming took 8 bases from V and 8 from J, leaving 11 bases between them. Germline values: CDR1 MNHEY, CDR2 SVGEGT. The CDR3 is 11 residues long. CDR3 loop: CASHGLRTQYF. Here the CDR3 DNA reads TGTGCCAGCCACGGTCTTCGTACGCAGTATTTT.

The sample holds many counts of this clonotype. Germline and junction disagree at one end, which may indicate a read error. The chain uses TRBV20-1 and TRBJ2-1; D is unclear. CDR1 is DFQATT and CDR2 is SNEGSKA in the germline V gene (reference sequence). The CDR3 has 8 amino acids. CDR3 residues: CSARDATF. CDR3 bases: TGCAGTGCTAGAGATGCGACGTTC.